Listed here are 9 T cell receptor beta chains from one sample, sequenced in a study of response to subunit inactivated influenza vaccine. TCRdb reprocessed the RT-PCR reads via MiXCR and lists one record per CDR3 protein. The sample carries hundreds of thousands of distinct CDR3 sequences, about 12% recorded once. This specimen consisted of non-naive T cells sorted from PBMCs, obtained around 15 days before vaccination. The receptors derive from a man aged 50-60 years who received an inactivated influenza vaccine.

The chain recombines TRBV24-1 with TRBJ1-5; D is unclear. This CDR3 has 11 residues. V lost 5 bases to trimming and J lost 7 bases, with 5 bases between them. Germline assignment: CDR1 KGHDR and CDR2 SFDVKD. CDR3 sequence (DNA): TGTGCCACCAGTGTAGGCCAGCCCCAGCATTTT. Encoded protein: CATSVGQPQHF.

In this sample, this clonotype turned up many times. The chain combines TRBV5-1 with TRBJ2-5, with D perhaps TRBD2 (5 bases). CDR1 SGHRS and CDR2 YFSETQ come from the germline V gene. Trimming cost V 1 base and J 2 bases, with 9 bases left between them. CDR3 length: 14 residues. CDR3 residues: CASSLIPGQETQYF. CDR3 coding DNA: TGCGCCAGCAGCTTGATTCCGGGGCAAGAGACCCAGTACTTC. Combining the CDR3 with reference TRBV5-1 and TRBJ2-5 gives the whole variable domain KAGVTQTPRYLIKTRGQQVTLSCSPISGHRSVSWYQQTPGQGLQFLFEYFSETQRNKGNFPGRFSGRQFSNSRSEMNVSTLELGDSALYLCASSLIPGQETQYFGPGTRLLVL.

In its sample, this clonotype was seen a few times. The J gene is TRBJ1-2, the V gene TRBV3-1; D gene ambiguous. The germline V gene has CDR1 LGHDT and CDR2 YNNKEL (reference sequence). The CDR3 has 12 amino acids. V was trimmed by 3 bases and J by 2 bases, leaving 4 bases between them. The CDR3, as DNA: TGTGCCAGCAGCCAGAAAAACTATGGCTACACCTTC. Protein: CASSQKNYGYTF.

V usage is TRBV20-1 and J usage is TRBJ2-1, with 8 bases fitting TRBD2. CDR3 length equals 17 residues. Germline V CDR1 and CDR2: DFQATT, SNEGSKA (reference sequence). V gave up 0 bases and J gave up 4 bases; unmatched junction bases: 11. The CDR3 nucleotides are TGCAGTGCTAGAGATCTGGCGGGAGGTGTTGTGTACAATGAGCAGTTCTTC. This sequence encodes CSARDLAGGVVYNEQFF.

This clonotype was counted a few times. The chain has TRBV20-1 and TRBJ2-7; 7 nucleotides align to TRBD1. The J segment lost 2 bases and the V segment lost 6 bases, leaving 13 bases of the junction unmatched. From germline, CDR1 is DFQATT and CDR2 SNEGSKA (reference sequence). This CDR3 spans 15 amino acids. The CDR3 DNA follows: TGCAGTGCGACGACAGGGCCACTTGGAGCCTACGAGCAGTACTTC. As protein: CSATTGPLGAYEQYF.

The chain couples TRBV7-6 to TRBJ2-1; 7 nucleotides agree with TRBD2. The CDR3 spans 15 residues. J lost 4 bases, V lost 6 bases, and 9 bases had no gene match. Per the germline V gene, CDR1 is SGHVS and CDR2 is FNYEAQ. The CDR3 here is CASRGGLEPYNEQFF. In nucleotides, the CDR3 is TGTGCCAGCAGGGGCGGACTAGAACCTTACAATGAGCAGTTCTTC.

This clonotype was counted many times. The rearrangement joins TRBV27 to TRBJ2-2; D is perhaps TRBD1 (6 bases). CDR1 is MNHEY, CDR2 SMNVEV, per germline (reference sequence). The V and J ends lost 1 base and 5 bases respectively, with 8 bases between them. There are 14 residues in the CDR3. The CDR3 DNA sequence: TGTGCCAGCAGTTTATGGGGGCCGACCGGGGAGCTGTTTTTT. Its translation: CASSLWGPTGELFF.

This clonotype has a count of ten or more. The rearrangement uses TRBV12-3 or TRBV12-4 and TRBJ2-1, with D possibly being TRBD1 (7 bases). Trimming took 2 bases from V and 4 from J, leaving 15 bases between them. The CDR3 has 16 residues. The CDR3 spells CASSLMVTGTYNEQFF. CDR3 DNA sequence: TGTGCCAGCAGTTTAATGGTGACAGGGACTTACAATGAGCAGTTCTTC.

The rearrangement uses TRBV16 and TRBJ2-4, with 10 bases lining up with TRBD2. The germline V gene encodes CDR1 KGHSY and CDR2 FQNENV. The J segment lost 1 base and the V segment lost 4 bases, leaving 4 bases of the junction unmatched. There are 16 residues in the CDR3. The CDR3 loop is CASSPLAGDAKNIQYF. CDR3 nucleotides: TGTGCCAGCAGCCCCCTAGCGGGGGACGCCAAAAACATTCAGTACTTC. The whole variable domain, remainder taken from reference TRBV16 and TRBJ2-4, is GEEVAQTPKHLVRGEGQKAKLYCAPIKGHSYVFWYQQVLKNEFKFLISFQNENVFDETGMPKERFSAKCLPNSPCSLEIQATKLEDSAVYFCASSPLAGDAKNIQYFGAGTRLSVL.